These 11 T cell receptor beta chains share one sample of origin, sequenced in a study of spatial heterogeneity in lung cancer. Study results and caveats: How many expanded intratumoral alpha and beta TCRs were present tracked the tumor mutation count, which was a count of nonsynonymous mutations.

Regarding time point: sample taken at primary tumor resection. Via MiXCR, TCRdb re-called the 5' RACE reads, giving one row per CDR3 protein. The top ten clones hold around 28% of a sample with 6,000 or so distinct CDR3 sequences, just under 8% of them seen once. These receptors' targets are unknown. This specimen was lung tumor tissue, taken at surgery. These receptor sequences come from a female donor with early-stage non-small cell lung cancer.

This clonotype has more than one count but fewer than ten. The rearrangement links TRBV6-6 to TRBJ1-4, with 7 bases identical to TRBD1. The CDR3 is 16 residues long. V lost 1 base to trimming and J lost 4 bases; unmatched junction nucleotides: 6. Germline-derived CDR1 and CDR2 are MNHNY and SVGAGI (reference sequence). This chain's CDR3 is CASSYLGRGYNEKLFF. Here the CDR3 DNA reads TGTGCCAGCAGTTACTTAGGCAGGGGGTATAATGAAAAACTGTTTTTT.

There are many counts of this clonotype. The chain employs TRBV5-1 and TRBJ2-1; 11 bases line up with TRBD1. The CDR3 runs 15 residues. The germline V gene has CDR1 SGHRS and CDR2 YFSETQ. J lost 4 bases, V lost 4 bases, and 4 bases had no gene match. The CDR3 protein is CASSQGTGGYNEQFF. CDR3 DNA: TGCGCCAGCAGCCAAGGGACAGGGGGGTACAATGAGCAGTTCTTC.

By share of the sample, this clonotype is medium-sized. The chain employs TRBV6-1 and TRBJ2-3; D might be TRBD1 or TRBD2, each matching 5 bases. CDR3 length equals 15 residues. CDR1 MNHNS and CDR2 SASEGT come from the germline V gene. V was trimmed by 4 bases and J by 8 bases, leaving 19 bases between them. CDR3 in amino acids: CASSAKGTLGFTQYF. The CDR3 nucleotides read TGTGCCAGCAGTGCTAAAGGGACCCTGGGCTTTACGCAGTATTTT.

This clonotype was seen many times. The chain carries TRBV9 and TRBJ2-7; D may be TRBD1 (6 bases). Between the trimmed V and J ends, which lost 0 bases and 5 bases, there was a span of 15 bases. The length of the CDR3 is 15 residues. Germline V gene lookup returns CDR1 SGDLS and CDR2 YYNGEE. The CDR3: CASSVGGRGLNEQYF. The CDR3 region has the DNA TGTGCCAGCAGCGTAGGGGGCAGGGGCCTAAACGAGCAGTACTTC.

The J gene is TRBJ2-2, the V gene TRBV28, with D unclear. V was clipped by 3 bases and J by 0 bases, with 8 bases between them. The germline V gene encodes CDR1 MDHEN and CDR2 SYDVKM. This CDR3 has 15 amino acids. The chain's CDR3 is CASSLNTANTGELFF. In nucleotides, the CDR3 is TGTGCCAGCAGTTTGAACACGGCGAACACCGGGGAGCTGTTTTTT.

This clonotype was counted many times. CDR3 sequence reads: CASSPSTDTQYF. The CDR3 DNA is TGTGCCAGTAGCCCGAGCACAGATACGCAGTATTTT. The chain recombines TRBV19 with TRBJ2-3, with D uncertain. The germline V and J ends were trimmed by 6 bases and 0 bases, with 4 bases remaining between them. Germline V lookup: CDR1 LNHDA, CDR2 SQIVND (reference sequence). This CDR3 has 12 amino acids.

This clonotype was counted many times. The J gene is TRBJ2-1, the V gene TRBV27, with 13 nucleotides matching TRBD2. This CDR3 spans 18 amino acids. CDR1 is MNHEY, CDR2 SMNVEV, per germline (reference sequence). Trimming at V came to 5 bases and at J to 2 bases, leaving 9 bases not matched to a gene. The CDR3 loop reads CASSLRLAGGSPYNEQFF. CDR3 coding DNA: TGTGCCAGCAGTCTCCGACTAGCGGGGGGCTCGCCCTACAATGAGCAGTTCTTC.

This clonotype has at least ten counts. The chain links TRBV6-2 or TRBV6-3 to TRBJ2-7; D ambiguous. Between the trimmed V and J ends, which lost 2 bases and 3 bases, there was a span of 5 bases. From germline, CDR1 is MNHEY and CDR2 SVGEGT. There are 12 residues in the CDR3. The DNA of the CDR3 is TGTGCCAGCAGTTACACCCTCTACGAGCAGTACTTC. Amino acid sequence: CASSYTLYEQYF.

J is TRBJ2-3 and V is TRBV18, with 7 nucleotides matching TRBD2. The germline V gene encodes CDR1 KGHSH and CDR2 LQKENI. The CDR3 loop spans 13 amino acids. The V gene end was trimmed by 6 bases and the J gene end by 3 bases; junction bases not matched to a gene: 3. The CDR3 sequence is CASSNSGTDTQYF. CDR3 bases: TGTGCCAGCTCCAATAGCGGGACAGATACGCAGTATTTT.

The chain recombines TRBV6-4 with TRBJ2-3; D is undetermined. Trimming removed 0 bases at V and 2 bases at J, with 12 bases between. This CDR3 has 16 residues. CDR1 and CDR2 from the germline V gene are MRHNA and SNTAGT. CDR3 in DNA: TGTGCCAGCAGTGACTCGATGAGGCAGACCACAGATACGCAGTATTTT. This translates into CASSDSMRQTTDTQYF.

This clonotype came up many times. This chain joins TRBV7-3 and TRBJ2-5, with a possible D match to TRBD2 (6 bases). Germline-derived CDR1 and CDR2 are SGHTA and FQGTGA. This CDR3 spans 14 amino acids. V was cut by 5 bases and J by 2 bases, with 12 bases left in between. The CDR3 nucleotides are TGTGCCAGCAGCGCGGAGGGGTATCAAGAGACCCAGTACTTC. It is translated as CASSAEGYQETQYF.